What follows is one T cell receptor beta chain and its context. Its cognate antigen is unknown. A single base separates this from a much larger clone, so it may be a read error. The authors sorted naive CD8 T cells as CD8+CD4-CCR7+CD45RA+. Germline CDR1 MGHRA, CDR2 YSYEKL. Trimming took off 3 bases at V and 5 bases at J, with 11 bases between the two ends. The CDR3 length is 13 residues. This entry comes from a study of molecular identifiers for immune sequencing clone quantification. Previously described methods and listed TCR primers were employed for the bulk TCR libraries. TCRdb itself ran the PCR reads through MiXCR, one entry per CDR3 protein. In the table there are about 640,000 distinct CDR3 sequences, approximately 20% of which are singletons. Study observations and caveats: Spiked Jurkat TCR RNA equivalent to one cell was reportedly detectable in approximately 1 million naive cells. Clones above 20 RNA copies contained over 97% of effector molecules but under 1% of naive ones.

Material for sequencing was naive CD8+ T cells from blood, with Jurkat cell RNA spiked in. As for subset: FACS-sorted CD8+CD4-CCR7+CD45RA+ naive T cells. This sequence originates from a human donor in good health. Some libraries in this study had Jurkat cell RNA spiked in. The chain carries TRBV4-1 and TRBJ2-7; no reliable D call. Here the CDR3 reads CASSQDGYHEQYF. The CDR3 nucleotides are TGCGCCAGCAGCCAGGACGGGTACCACGAGCAGTACTTC.